This T cell receptor beta chain is from a study of blood T cells in healthy people across ages. This clonotype was recorded a few times. Trimming took off 5 bases at V and 12 bases at J, with 11 bases between the two ends. The CDR3 has 11 amino acids. Together with a sample-barcoded 5' primer, a J-beta primer mix was included in a second PCR lasting about 6 to 12 cycles. A template-switch adaptor with 12 random nucleotides tagged each cDNA molecule. From the 5' RACE reads, TCRdb called clonotypes with MiXCR, one entry per CDR3 protein. This sample carries 2 million or so distinct CDR3 sequences, about 50% of them seen once, and the ten largest clones take over 2%.

The material sequenced was blood. The chain uses TRBV12-3 or TRBV12-4 and TRBJ2-1; no clear D gene. The origin of this receptor is a woman aged 35 to 49 in good health. CDR3 amino acids: CASSLDCGQFF. The CDR3 nucleotides are TGTGCCAGCAGTCTCGATTGTGGGCAGTTCTTC.